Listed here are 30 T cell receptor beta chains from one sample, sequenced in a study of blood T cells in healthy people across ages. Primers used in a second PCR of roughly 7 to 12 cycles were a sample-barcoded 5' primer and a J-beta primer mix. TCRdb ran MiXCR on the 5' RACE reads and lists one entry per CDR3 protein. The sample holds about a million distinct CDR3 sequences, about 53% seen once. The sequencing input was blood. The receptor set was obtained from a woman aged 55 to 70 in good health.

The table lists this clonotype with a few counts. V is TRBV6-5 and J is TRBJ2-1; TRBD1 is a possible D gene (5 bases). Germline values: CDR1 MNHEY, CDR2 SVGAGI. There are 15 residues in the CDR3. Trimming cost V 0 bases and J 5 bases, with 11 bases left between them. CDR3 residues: CASSYSRTPDNEQFF. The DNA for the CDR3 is TGTGCCAGCAGTTACTCGAGGACACCTGACAATGAGCAGTTCTTC.

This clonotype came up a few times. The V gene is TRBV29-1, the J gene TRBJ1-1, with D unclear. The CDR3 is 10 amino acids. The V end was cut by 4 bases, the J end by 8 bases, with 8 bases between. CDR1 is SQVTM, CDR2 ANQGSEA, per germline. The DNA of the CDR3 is TGCAGCGTTGGTCACCAAGAAGCTTTCTTT. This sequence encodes CSVGHQEAFF.

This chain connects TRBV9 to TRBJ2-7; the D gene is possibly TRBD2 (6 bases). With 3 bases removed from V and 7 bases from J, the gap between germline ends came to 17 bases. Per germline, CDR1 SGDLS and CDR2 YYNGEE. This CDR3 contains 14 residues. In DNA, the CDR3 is TGTGCCAGCAGCGCCGGGACTCCTTACAATGAGCAGTACTTC. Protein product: CASSAGTPYNEQYF.

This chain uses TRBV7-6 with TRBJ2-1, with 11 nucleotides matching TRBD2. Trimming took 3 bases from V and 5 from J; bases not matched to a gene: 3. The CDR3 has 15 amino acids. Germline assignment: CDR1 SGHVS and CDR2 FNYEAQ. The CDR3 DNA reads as TGTGCCAGCAGCTTCTATAGCGGGAGGGACAATGAGCAGTTCTTC. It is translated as CASSFYSGRDNEQFF. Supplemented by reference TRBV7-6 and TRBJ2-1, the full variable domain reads GAGVSQSPRYKVTKRGQDVALRCDPISGHVSLYWYRQALGQGPEFLTYFNYEAQQDKSGLPNDRFSAERPEGSISTLTIQRTEQRDSAMYRCASSFYSGRDNEQFFGPGTRLTVL.

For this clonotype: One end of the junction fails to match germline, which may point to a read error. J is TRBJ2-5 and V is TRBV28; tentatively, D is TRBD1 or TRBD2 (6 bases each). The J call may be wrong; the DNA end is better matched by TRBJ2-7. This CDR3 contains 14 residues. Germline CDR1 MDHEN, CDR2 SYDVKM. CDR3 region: CTSRGSETSYEQYF. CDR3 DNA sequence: TGTACCAGCAGGGGTTCCGAGACTAGCTACGAGCAGTACTTC.

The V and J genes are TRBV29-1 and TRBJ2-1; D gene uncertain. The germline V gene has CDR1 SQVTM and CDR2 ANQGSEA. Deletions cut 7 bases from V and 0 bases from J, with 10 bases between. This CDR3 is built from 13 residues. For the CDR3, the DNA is TGCAGCGGTGGGGTCGGCTCCTACAATGAGCAGTTCTTC. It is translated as CSGGVGSYNEQFF.

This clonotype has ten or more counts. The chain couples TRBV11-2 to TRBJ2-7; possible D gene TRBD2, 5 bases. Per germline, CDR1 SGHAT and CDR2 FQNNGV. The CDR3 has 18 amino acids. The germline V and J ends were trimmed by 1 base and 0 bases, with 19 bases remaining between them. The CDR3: CASSLVSELRRSSYEQYF. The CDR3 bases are TGTGCCAGCAGCTTAGTTAGCGAACTACGTAGGAGCTCCTACGAGCAGTACTTC.

CDR3 coding DNA: TGCGCCAGCAGCCAGGACCCAGCGGGATGGAAGTATTTT. Its protein is CASSQDPAGWKYF. The chain has TRBV4-3 and TRBJ2-3, with 7 bases fitting TRBD2. Germline trimming cut 3 bases from V and 13 bases from J; bases unmatched to any gene: 10. Germline values: CDR1 LGHNA, CDR2 YSLEER. CDR3 length: 13 amino acids.

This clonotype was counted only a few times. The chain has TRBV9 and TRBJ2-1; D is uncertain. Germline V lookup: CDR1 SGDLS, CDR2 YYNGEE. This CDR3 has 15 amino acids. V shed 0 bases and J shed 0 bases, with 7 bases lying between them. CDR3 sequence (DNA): TGTGCCAGCAGCGTAGGGATCAGCTCCTACAATGAGCAGTTCTTC. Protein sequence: CASSVGISSYNEQFF.

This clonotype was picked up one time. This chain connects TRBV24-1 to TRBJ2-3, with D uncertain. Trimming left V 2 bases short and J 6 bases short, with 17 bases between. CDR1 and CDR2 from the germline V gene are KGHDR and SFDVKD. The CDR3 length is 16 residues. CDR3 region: CATSDSWVNRADTQYF. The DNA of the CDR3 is TGTGCCACCAGTGATTCTTGGGTCAATCGGGCCGATACGCAGTATTTT.

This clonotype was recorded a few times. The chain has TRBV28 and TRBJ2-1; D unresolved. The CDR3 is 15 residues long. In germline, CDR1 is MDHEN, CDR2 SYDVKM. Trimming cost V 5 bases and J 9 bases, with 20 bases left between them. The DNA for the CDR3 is TGTGCCAGCAGTCCAACCGAGTCGGGCTATCCTGAGCAGTTCTTC. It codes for CASSPTESGYPEQFF.

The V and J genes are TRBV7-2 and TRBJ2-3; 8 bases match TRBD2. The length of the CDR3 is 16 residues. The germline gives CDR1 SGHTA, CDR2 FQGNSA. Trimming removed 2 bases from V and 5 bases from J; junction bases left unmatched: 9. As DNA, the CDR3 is TGTGCCAGCAGCTTACGAGCCGGGAGGGGAATAGATACGCAGTATTTT. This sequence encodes CASSLRAGRGIDTQYF.

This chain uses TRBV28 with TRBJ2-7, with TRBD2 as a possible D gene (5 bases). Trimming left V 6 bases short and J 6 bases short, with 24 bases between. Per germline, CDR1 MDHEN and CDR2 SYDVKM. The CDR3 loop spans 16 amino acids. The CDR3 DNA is TGTGCCAGCAGCAGGCCCCCCGGGGATCCGGGTGGCGAGCAGTACTTC. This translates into CASSRPPGDPGGEQYF. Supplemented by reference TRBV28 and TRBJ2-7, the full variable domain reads DVKVTQSSRYLVKRTGEKVFLECVQDMDHENMFWYRQDPGLGLRLIYFSYDVKMKEKGDIPEGYSVSREKKERFSLILESASTNQTSMYLCASSRPPGDPGGEQYFGPGTRLTVT.

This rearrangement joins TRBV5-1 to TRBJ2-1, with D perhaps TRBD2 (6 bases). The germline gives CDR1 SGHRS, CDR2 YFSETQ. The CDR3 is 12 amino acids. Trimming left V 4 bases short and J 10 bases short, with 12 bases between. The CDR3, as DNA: TGCGCCAGCAGCCATCCGGGGGAAGAGCAGTTCTTC. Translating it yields CASSHPGEEQFF.

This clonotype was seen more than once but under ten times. CDR3 DNA: TGTGCCAGCAGTTTAGGGACCCATGGGGTGAACACTGAAGCTTTCTTT. Protein product: CASSLGTHGVNTEAFF. The V and J genes are TRBV28 and TRBJ1-1; TRBD1 might be the D (5 bases). This CDR3 contains 16 residues. Germline V lookup: CDR1 MDHEN, CDR2 SYDVKM. V was shortened by 2 bases and J by 0 bases, with 13 bases between the two germline ends.

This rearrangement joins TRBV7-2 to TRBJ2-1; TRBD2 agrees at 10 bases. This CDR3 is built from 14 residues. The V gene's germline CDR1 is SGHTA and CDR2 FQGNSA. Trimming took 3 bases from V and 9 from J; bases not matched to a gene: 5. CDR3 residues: CASSFTSGNGEQFF. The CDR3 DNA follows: TGTGCCAGCAGCTTTACTAGCGGGAACGGTGAGCAGTTCTTC. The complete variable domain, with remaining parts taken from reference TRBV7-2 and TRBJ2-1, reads GAGVSQSPSNKVTEKGKDVELRCDPISGHTALYWYRQSLGQGLEFLIYFQGNSAPDKSGLPSDRFSAERTGGSVSTLTIQRTQQEDSAVYLCASSFTSGNGEQFFGPGTRLTVL.

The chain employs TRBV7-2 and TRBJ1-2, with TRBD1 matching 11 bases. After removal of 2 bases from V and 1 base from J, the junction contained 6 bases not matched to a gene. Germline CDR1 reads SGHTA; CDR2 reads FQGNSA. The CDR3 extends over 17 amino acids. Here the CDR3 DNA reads TGTGCCAGCAGCTTAAGGGACAGGGGGGTTATTAACTATGGCTACACCTTC. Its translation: CASSLRDRGVINYGYTF.

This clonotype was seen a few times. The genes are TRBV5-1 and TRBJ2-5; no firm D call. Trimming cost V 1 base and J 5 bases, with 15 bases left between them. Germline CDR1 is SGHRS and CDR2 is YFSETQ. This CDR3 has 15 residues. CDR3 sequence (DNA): TGCGCCAGCAGCTTGTCCGTAGGGCGATGGGAGACCCAGTACTTC. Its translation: CASSLSVGRWETQYF.

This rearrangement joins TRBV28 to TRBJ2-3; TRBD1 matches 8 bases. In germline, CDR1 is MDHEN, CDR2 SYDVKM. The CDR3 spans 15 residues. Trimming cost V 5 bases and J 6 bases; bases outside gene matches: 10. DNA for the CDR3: TGTGCCAGCAGTCCGGGACAGGAAGTAAGGGATACGCAGTATTTT. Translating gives CASSPGQEVRDTQYF.

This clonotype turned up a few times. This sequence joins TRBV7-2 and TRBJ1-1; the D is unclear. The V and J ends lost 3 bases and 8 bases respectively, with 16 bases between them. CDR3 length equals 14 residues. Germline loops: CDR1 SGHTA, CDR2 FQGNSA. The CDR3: CASSFWPDRWEAFF. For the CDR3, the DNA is TGTGCCAGCAGCTTTTGGCCAGATCGGTGGGAAGCTTTCTTT.

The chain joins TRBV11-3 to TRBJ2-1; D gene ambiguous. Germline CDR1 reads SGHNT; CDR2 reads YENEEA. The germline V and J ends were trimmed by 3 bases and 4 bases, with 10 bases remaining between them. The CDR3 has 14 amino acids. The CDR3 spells CASSLATEYNEQFF. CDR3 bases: TGTGCCAGCAGCTTGGCAACAGAGTACAATGAGCAGTTCTTC.

CDR3 in amino acids: CASRSDSWRGYTF. CDR3 bases: TGTGCCAGCAGGTCTGACTCCTGGAGGGGCTACACCTTC. This sequence joins TRBV2 and TRBJ1-2; unclear D gene. Germline CDR1 reads SNHLY; CDR2 reads FYNNEI. CDR3 length: 13 amino acids. The germline V and J ends were trimmed by 6 bases and 8 bases, with 16 bases remaining between them.

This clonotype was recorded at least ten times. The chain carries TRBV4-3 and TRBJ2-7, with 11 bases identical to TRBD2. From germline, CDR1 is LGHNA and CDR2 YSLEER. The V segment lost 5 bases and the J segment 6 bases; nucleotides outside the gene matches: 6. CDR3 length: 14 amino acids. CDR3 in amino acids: CASSSELAGVEQYF. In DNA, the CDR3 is TGCGCCAGCAGCTCCGAACTAGCGGGAGTCGAGCAGTACTTC.

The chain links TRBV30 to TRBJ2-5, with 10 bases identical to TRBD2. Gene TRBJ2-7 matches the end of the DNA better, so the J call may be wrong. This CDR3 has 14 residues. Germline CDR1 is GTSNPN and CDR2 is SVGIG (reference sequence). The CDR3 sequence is CAWRTSGLHYEQYF. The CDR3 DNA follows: TGTGCCTGGAGGACTAGCGGGCTACACTACGAGCAGTACTTC.

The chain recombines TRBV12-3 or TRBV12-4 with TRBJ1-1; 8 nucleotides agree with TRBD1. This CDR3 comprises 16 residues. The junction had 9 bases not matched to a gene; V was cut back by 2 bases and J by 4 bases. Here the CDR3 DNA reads TGTGCCAGCAGTTTAAATCAGGGGGCATTTACCACTGAAGCTTTCTTT. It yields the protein CASSLNQGAFTTEAFF.

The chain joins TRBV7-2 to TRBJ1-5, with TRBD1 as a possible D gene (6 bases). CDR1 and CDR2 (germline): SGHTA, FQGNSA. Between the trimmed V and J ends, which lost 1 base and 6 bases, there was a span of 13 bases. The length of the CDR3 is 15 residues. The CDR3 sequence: CASSLDGGQLQPQHF. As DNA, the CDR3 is TGTGCCAGCAGCTTAGATGGGGGGCAGCTTCAGCCCCAGCATTTT.

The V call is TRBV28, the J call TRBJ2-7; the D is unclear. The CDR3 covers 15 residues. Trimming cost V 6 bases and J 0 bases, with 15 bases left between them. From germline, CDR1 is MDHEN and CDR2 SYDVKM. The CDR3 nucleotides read TGTGCCAGCAGCTATCATGGCTCCGCCTCCTACGAGCAGTACTTC. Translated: CASSYHGSASYEQYF.

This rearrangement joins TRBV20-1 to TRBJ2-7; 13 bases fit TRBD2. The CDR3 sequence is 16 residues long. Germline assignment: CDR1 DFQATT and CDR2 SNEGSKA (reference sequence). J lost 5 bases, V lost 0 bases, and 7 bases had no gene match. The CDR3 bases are TGCAGTGCTAGAGATCGTGGACTAGCGGGAGAAAACGAGCAGTACTTC. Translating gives CSARDRGLAGENEQYF.

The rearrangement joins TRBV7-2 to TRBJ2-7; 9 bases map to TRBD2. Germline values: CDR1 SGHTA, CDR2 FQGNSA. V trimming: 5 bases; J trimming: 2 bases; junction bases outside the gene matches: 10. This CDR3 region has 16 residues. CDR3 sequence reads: CASSRTSTSGTYEQYF. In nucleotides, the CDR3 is TGTGCCAGCAGCCGGACGTCGACTAGCGGAACCTACGAGCAGTACTTC.

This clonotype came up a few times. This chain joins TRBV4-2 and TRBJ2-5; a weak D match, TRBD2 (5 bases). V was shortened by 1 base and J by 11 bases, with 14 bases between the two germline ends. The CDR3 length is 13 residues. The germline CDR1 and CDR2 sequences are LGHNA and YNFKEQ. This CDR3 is CASSQAGRGEQYF. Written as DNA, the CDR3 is TGTGCCAGCAGCCAAGCTGGCCGGGGTGAGCAGTACTTC.